This T cell receptor (beta chain) was identified in a study of cytomegalovirus exposure and HLA in healthy donors. Overall study results and limits: The authors judged a highly shared variant cluster likely a sequencing artifact.

Amplification used 60 Vbeta primers and 13 Jbeta primers. In the study's own analysis: It was a later analysis that counted approximately 81 million unique TCR beta chains, of which about 10 million were shared. Profiled with immunoSEQ multiplex PCR; TCRdb holds only in-frame clones, not every one. Clonal size and the V and J genes are those of that table, whereas D and trimming came from the DNA. The table has approximately 170,000 clones, 65% to 80% seen once. V dropped 4 bases and J dropped 7 bases, with 25 bases sitting between them. The V gene's germline CDR1 is SGHNT and CDR2 YYREEE (reference sequence). This CDR3 has 17 residues. Comment on this clone: Its specificity is unknown.

The V and J genes are TRBV5-4 and TRBJ2-3; D might be TRBD1 (7 bases). Sequences were obtained from PBMCs. The TCR comes from a middle-aged woman in good health and CMV-seropositive. CDR3 sequence: CASSPNAQGRISYTQYF. The CDR3 DNA reads as TGTGCCAGCAGCCCCAACGCACAGGGGAGGATTTCCTATACGCAGTATTTT.